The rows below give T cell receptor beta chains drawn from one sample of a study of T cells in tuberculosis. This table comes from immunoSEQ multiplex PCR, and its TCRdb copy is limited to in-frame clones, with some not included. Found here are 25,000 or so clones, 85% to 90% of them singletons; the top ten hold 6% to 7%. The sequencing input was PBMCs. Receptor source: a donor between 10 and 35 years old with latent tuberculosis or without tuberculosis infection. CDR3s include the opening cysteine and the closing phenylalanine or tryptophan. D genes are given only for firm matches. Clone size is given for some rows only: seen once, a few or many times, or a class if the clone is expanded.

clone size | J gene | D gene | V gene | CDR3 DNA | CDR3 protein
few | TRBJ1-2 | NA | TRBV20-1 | TGCAGTGCTGGGCAGGATGGCTACACCTTC | CSAGQDGYTF
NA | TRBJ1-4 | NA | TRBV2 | TGTGCCAGCAGTGCGCAGGGGCCGGCTAATGAAAAACTGTTTTTT | CASSAQGPANEKLFF
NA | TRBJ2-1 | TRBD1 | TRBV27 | TGTGCCAGCAGTTTACCCCGGACAGGGGCTTACAATGAGCAGTTCTTC | CASSLPRTGAYNEQFF
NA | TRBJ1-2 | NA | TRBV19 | TGTGCCAGTAGTAGGGCAGGGACTGGGAGAGATGGCTACACCTTC | CASSRAGTGRDGYTF
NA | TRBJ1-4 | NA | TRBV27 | TGTGCCAGCCGCGGGGACGGAAATGAAAAACTGTTTTTT | CASRGDGNEKLFF
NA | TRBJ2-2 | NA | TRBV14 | TGTGCCAGCAGCCGTTTGCCGGGGTCCACCGGGGAGCTGTTTTTT | CASSRLPGSTGELFF
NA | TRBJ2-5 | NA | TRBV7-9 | TGTGCCAGCAGCCCGGGACTCCGCGAGGCTGAGACCCAGTACTTC | CASSPGLREAETQYF
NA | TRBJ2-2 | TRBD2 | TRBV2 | TGTGCCAGAGGGACTAGCGGGGGGAACACCGGGGAGCTGTTTTTT | CARGTSGGNTGELFF
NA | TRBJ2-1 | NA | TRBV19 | TGTGCCAGTAGTATAGATCTGGACAGAGGCTCCTACAATGAGCAGTTCTTC | CASSIDLDRGSYNEQFF
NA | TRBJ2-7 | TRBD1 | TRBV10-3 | TGTGCCATCACCCCGGGACAGGGGGTCTACGAGCAGTACTTC | CAITPGQGVYEQYF
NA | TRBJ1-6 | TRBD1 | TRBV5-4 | TGTGCCAGCAAGGACAGGTCCAAGTTTAATTCACCCCTCCACTTT | CASKDRSKFNSPLHF
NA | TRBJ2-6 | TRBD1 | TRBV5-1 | TGCGCCAGCAGCCACGGGGACAGTTCTGGGGCCAACGTCCTGACTTTC | CASSHGDSSGANVLTF
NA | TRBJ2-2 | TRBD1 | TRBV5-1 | TGCGCCAGCAGCCCTGGGACAGGGAACACCGGGGAGCTGTTTTTT | CASSPGTGNTGELFF
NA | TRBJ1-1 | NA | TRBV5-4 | TGTGCCAGCAGCAATTCGGGAACACTTCCACTCGAAGCTTTCTTT | CASSNSGTLPLEAFF
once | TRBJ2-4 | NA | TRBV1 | TGCACCAGCAGCCCCCCTAGCGGGGGGGTAATAGCCAAAAACATTCAGTACTTC | CTSSPPSGGVIAKNIQYF
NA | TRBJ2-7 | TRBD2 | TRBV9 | TGTGCCAGCAGCTGGACTAGCGGCTCCTACGAGCAGTACTTC | CASSWTSGSYEQYF
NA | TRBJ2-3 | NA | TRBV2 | TGTGCCAGCGTCAATTTCGAGAGGACAGATACGCAGTATTTT | CASVNFERTDTQYF
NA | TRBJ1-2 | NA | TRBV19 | TGTGCCAGTAGTATAGATAATACCTTCGAGGGCTACACCTTC | CASSIDNTFEGYTF
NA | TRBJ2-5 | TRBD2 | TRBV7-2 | TGTGCCAGCAGCATCGGGACTAGCGGGGGGGCCGGGGAGACCCAGTACTTC | CASSIGTSGGAGETQYF
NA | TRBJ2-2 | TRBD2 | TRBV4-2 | TGTGCCAGCAGCCAAGTACGGGGACTAGCGACCGGGGAGCTGTTTTTT | CASSQVRGLATGELFF
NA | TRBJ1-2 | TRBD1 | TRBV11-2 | TGTGCCAGCAGCGCAGGGGGGAACGGCTACACCTTC | CASSAGGNGYTF
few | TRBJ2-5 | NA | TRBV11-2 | TGTGCCAGCAGCTTAGATCACCGGGTCGAAGAGACCCAGTACTTC | CASSLDHRVEETQYF
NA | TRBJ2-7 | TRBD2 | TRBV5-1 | TGCGCCAGCAGCTTGGAGCCAGCGGGGGAGAGCTCCTACGAGCAGTACTTC | CASSLEPAGESSYEQYF
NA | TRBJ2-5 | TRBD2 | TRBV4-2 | TGTGCCAGCAGCCAAGACGGGGGTAGCGGGGCAGTGGAGACCCAGTACTTC | CASSQDGGSGAVETQYF
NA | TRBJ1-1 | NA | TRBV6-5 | TGTGCCAGCAGTACCCCAGGGCCCCCTGAAGCTTTCTTT | CASSTPGPPEAFF
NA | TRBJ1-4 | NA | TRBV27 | TGTGCCAGCAGTTTAAGGGGGTCAACTAATGAAAAACTGTTTTTT | CASSLRGSTNEKLFF
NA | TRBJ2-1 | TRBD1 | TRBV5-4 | TGTGCCAGCAGCTTGGCGGGACAGGGGCGAAATGAGCAGTTCTTC | CASSLAGQGRNEQFF
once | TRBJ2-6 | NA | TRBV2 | TGTGCCAGCAGCGAACGTAGGGGGTCTGGGGCCAACGTCCTGACTTTC | CASSERRGSGANVLTF
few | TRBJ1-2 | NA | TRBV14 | TGTGCCAGCAGCCCCCCCGGGACACGAATCTACACCTTC | CASSPPGTRIYTF
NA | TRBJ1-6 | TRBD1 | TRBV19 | TGTGCCAGTACCCCAGGGGGGACCTCGGATTCACCCCTCCACTTT | CASTPGGTSDSPLHF
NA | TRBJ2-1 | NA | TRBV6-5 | TGTGCCAGCCGGGGGACCGAGCAGTTCTTC | CASRGTEQFF
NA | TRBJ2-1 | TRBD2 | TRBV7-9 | TGTGCCAGCCTGGGACTAGCGGGGGGGAGCTCCTACAATGAGCAGTTCTTC | CASLGLAGGSSYNEQFF
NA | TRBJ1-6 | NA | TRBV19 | TGTGCCAGCTGCCTACAGGATAATTCACCCCTCCACTTT | CASCLQDNSPLHF
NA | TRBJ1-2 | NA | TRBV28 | TGTGCCAGCACCTACTCTTTTGGGGGCAATGGCTACACCTTC | CASTYSFGGNGYTF
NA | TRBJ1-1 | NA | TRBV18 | TGTGCCAGCTCACCGGTACCTACCCAGAACACTGAAGCTTTCTTT | CASSPVPTQNTEAFF
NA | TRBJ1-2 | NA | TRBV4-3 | TGCGCCAGCAGCCAAGAGGAGGGTCCCCATAACTATGGCTACACCTTC | CASSQEEGPHNYGYTF
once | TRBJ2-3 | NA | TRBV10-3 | TGTGCCATCAGTGGTCCGGGAATAGATACGCAGTATTTT | CAISGPGIDTQYF
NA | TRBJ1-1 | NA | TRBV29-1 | TGCAGCGCCCTGGAGAACTCGAACACTGAAGCTTTCTTT | CSALENSNTEAFF
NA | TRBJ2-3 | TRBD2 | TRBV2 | TGTGCCAGCCTAGCGGGGGGGCGCACAGATACGCAGTATTTT | CASLAGGRTDTQYF
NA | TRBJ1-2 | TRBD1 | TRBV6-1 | TGTGCCAGCAGTGAAAGTCACAGGGGGCTCTATGGCTACACCTTC | CASSESHRGLYGYTF
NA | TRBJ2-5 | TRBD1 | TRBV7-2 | TGTGCCAGCAGCAGGACGACAGGGCAGACCCAGTACTTC | CASSRTTGQTQYF
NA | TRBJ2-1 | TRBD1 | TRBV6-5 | TGTGCCAGCAGTGCCTCGACAGGGTACAATGAGCAGTTCTTC | CASSASTGYNEQFF
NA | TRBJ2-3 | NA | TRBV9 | TGTGCCAGCAGCTCCTCCAGTAGGGGGGGGGCCGCCCCCACAGATACGCAGTATTTT | CASSSSSRGGAAPTDTQYF
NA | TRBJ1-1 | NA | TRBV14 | TGTGCCAGCAGCCCCCCCGGGGTTCTCACAAGTGAAGCTTTCTTT | CASSPPGVLTSEAFF
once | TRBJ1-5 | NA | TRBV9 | TGTGCCAGCAGCCCCCAAGGAGAGGACAATCAGCCCCAGCATTTT | CASSPQGEDNQPQHF
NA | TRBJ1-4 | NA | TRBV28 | TGTGCCAGCAGTGCCCGGGAAAATGAAAAACTGTTTTTT | CASSARENEKLFF